The 30 T cell receptor beta chains below all came from one sample that was sequenced in a study of blood T cell repertoires in COVID-19 (dated by TCRdb to 2018 to 2020). Library method: the immunoSEQ multiplex PCR assay. Not all clones reach the TCRdb copy of this immuneACCESS table, which keeps in-frame sequences only. Checked studies attribute under half of the gap to unresolved V genes and leave the rest unexplained. The sample table shows 350,000 to 550,000 clones, and 87% are seen once. The ten largest account for around 1.8% of the sample. The source material was PBMCs or T cells enriched from blood (not recorded which). These TCRs come from a woman under 30 with acute COVID-19.

The chain uses TRBV10-3 and TRBJ1-6; D is possibly TRBD1 (6 bases). From germline, CDR1 is ENHRY and CDR2 SYGVKD. Trimming cost V 2 bases and J 7 bases, with 9 bases left between them. The CDR3 loop spans 14 amino acids. The CDR3 region has the DNA TGTGCCATCAGTGAGCAGGGGCTCAATTCACCCCTCCACTTT. Amino acids: CAISEQGLNSPLHF.

V is TRBV7-9 and J is TRBJ2-2; 7 bases match TRBD1. V lost 5 bases and J lost 4; bases outside the gene matches: 13. Germline CDR1 reads SEHNR; CDR2 reads FQNEAQ (reference sequence). This CDR3 is built from 17 residues. CDR3 coding DNA: TGTGCCAGCAGCAAAACCGGCGGACCAGGGGGCACCGGGGAGCTGTTTTTT. It translates to CASSKTGGPGGTGELFF.

This clone was detected only a few times. The chain couples TRBV5-4 to TRBJ1-6, with D perhaps matching TRBD1 (5 bases). CDR1 and CDR2 from the germline V gene are SGHNT and YYREEE (reference sequence). V dropped 0 bases and J dropped 10 bases, with 17 bases sitting between them. This CDR3 is 16 amino acids long. CDR3 protein: CASSLDPSGAGSPLHF. As DNA, the CDR3 is TGTGCCAGCAGCTTGGACCCTAGCGGGGCTGGCTCACCCCTCCACTTT.

This clone has a handful of counts. The chain recombines TRBV5-1 with TRBJ1-6; D gene unclear. Germline V gives CDR1 SGHRS, CDR2 YFSETQ. CDR3 length: 14 amino acids. Between the trimmed V and J ends, which lost 0 bases and 8 bases, there was a span of 9 bases. CDR3 residues: CASSLDGFDSPLHF. The CDR3, as DNA: TGCGCCAGCAGCTTGGACGGGTTTGATTCACCCCTCCACTTT.

This chain connects TRBV9 to TRBJ1-3; D ambiguous. CDR3 length equals 17 residues. Germline V gene sequence: CDR1 SGDLS, CDR2 YYNGEE. Trimming took 0 bases from V and 0 from J, leaving 13 bases between them. The CDR3 is CASSVDGEPSSGNTIYF. The CDR3 DNA sequence: TGTGCCAGCAGCGTAGATGGAGAGCCAAGCTCTGGAAACACCATATATTTT. The full variable domain, rest sourced from reference TRBV9 and TRBJ1-3, is DSGVTQTPKHLITATGQRVTLRCSPRSGDLSVYWYQQSLDQGLQFLIQYYNGEERAKGNILERFSAQQFPDLHSELNLSSLELGDSALYFCASSVDGEPSSGNTIYFGEGSWLTVV.

The chain links TRBV28 to TRBJ2-1, with TRBD1 identical over 8 bases. From germline, CDR1 is MDHEN and CDR2 SYDVKM. This CDR3 has 14 residues. Trimming at V came to 5 bases and at J to 4 bases, leaving 4 bases not matched to a gene. The CDR3 sequence: CASSPGQEYNEQFF. The CDR3 region has the DNA TGTGCCAGCAGTCCGGGACAGGAGTACAATGAGCAGTTCTTC.

The CDR3 is CASCTGVTSTDTQYF. CDR3 DNA: TGCGCCAGCTGCACGGGGGTTACTAGCACAGATACGCAGTATTTT. The chain joins TRBV5-1 to TRBJ2-3; a possible D gene is TRBD2 (6 bases). The V gene's germline CDR1 is SGHRS and CDR2 YFSETQ. The CDR3 loop spans 15 amino acids. Trimming cost V 7 bases and J 0 bases, with 15 bases left between them.

V and J are TRBV7-8 and TRBJ2-1; 15 nucleotides align to TRBD2. Unmatched junction bases numbered 9, after V lost 3 bases and J lost 9 bases. The germline gives CDR1 SGHVS, CDR2 FQNEAQ. There are 17 residues in the CDR3. The CDR3, as DNA: TGTGCCAGCAGCTTCGGACTAGCGGGAGGGCCGCGGATTGAGCAGTTCTTC. Translated: CASSFGLAGGPRIEQFF.

The genes are TRBV2 and TRBJ2-7; maybe TRBD2 (5 bases). CDR1 is SNHLY, CDR2 FYNNEI, per germline. The ends were cut back, 8 bases at V and 1 base at J, with 18 bases in the middle. There are 15 residues in the CDR3. CDR3 sequence reads: CASGPSSGKSYEQYF. DNA for the CDR3: TGTGCCAGCGGTCCTTCGAGCGGAAAGTCCTACGAGCAGTACTTC.

This rearrangement joins TRBV3-1 (or the pseudogene TRBV3-2) to TRBJ2-7; 7 bases match TRBD2. CDR3 length: 15 amino acids. Trimming took 0 bases from V and 0 from J; bases not matched to a gene: 2. CDR1 is LGHDT and CDR2 is YNNKEL in the germline V gene (reference sequence). CDR3: CASSQDGGDSYEQYF. CDR3 DNA: TGTGCCAGCAGCCAAGATGGGGGGGACTCCTACGAGCAGTACTTC.

In DNA form, the CDR3 reads TGCGCCAGCAGCCCCACACAGGGGCTTGATGAAAAACTGTTTTTT. Its protein is CASSPTQGLDEKLFF. The chain carries TRBV4-1 and TRBJ1-4; 7 positions agree with TRBD1. Germline trimming cut 4 bases from V and 6 bases from J; bases unmatched to any gene: 8. Germline lookup yields CDR1 MGHRA and CDR2 YSYEKL. This CDR3 has 15 residues.

The chain employs TRBV11-2 and TRBJ2-3, with D hard to call. The CDR3 contains 15 residues. V dropped 0 bases and J dropped 5 bases, with 12 bases sitting between them. CDR1 and CDR2 (germline): SGHAT, FQNNGV. In DNA, the CDR3 is TGTGCCAGCAGCTTAGATCCAGGTGGTGGAGATACGCAGTATTTT. Translation gives CASSLDPGGGDTQYF.

V usage is TRBV6-5 and J usage is TRBJ1-6, with 9 nucleotides matching TRBD1. This CDR3 comprises 14 residues. In germline, CDR1 is MNHEY, CDR2 SVGAGI. V shed 5 bases, J shed 9 bases, and the junction held 5 bases outside the gene matches. In nucleotides, the CDR3 is TGTGCCAGCAGTACACAGGGGGCGCGTTCACCCCTCCACTTT. It specifies CASSTQGARSPLHF.

The V call is TRBV19, the J call TRBJ1-1; 9 positions match TRBD1. The germline gives CDR1 LNHDA, CDR2 SQIVND (reference sequence). The CDR3 runs to 13 residues. The V gene end was trimmed by 9 bases and the J gene end by 6 bases; junction bases not matched to a gene: 8. The CDR3 nucleotides read TGTGCCAGCCAGACACAGGGGGCCTCTGAAGCTTTCTTT. As protein: CASQTQGASEAFF.

The rearrangement uses TRBV9 and TRBJ1-4; tentative D call: TRBD1 (6 bases). V lost 4 bases to trimming and J lost 2 bases, with 9 bases between them. Germline V CDR1 and CDR2: SGDLS, YYNGEE. This CDR3 spans 14 amino acids. CDR3 amino acids: CASSTRGTNEKLFF. Written as DNA, the CDR3 is TGTGCCAGCAGCACCAGGGGCACTAATGAAAAACTGTTTTTT.

This clone came up once. The chain has TRBV19 and TRBJ2-7, with 8 bases aligning to TRBD2. With V trimmed by 9 bases and J by 2 bases, 12 bases remained unmatched. Germline CDR1 is LNHDA and CDR2 is SQIVND (reference sequence). The CDR3 has 15 amino acids. CDR3 sequence reads: CASASSAGVPYEQYF. In DNA, the CDR3 is TGTGCCAGCGCTTCGTCAGCGGGAGTCCCCTACGAGCAGTACTTC.

This chain's CDR3 is CASSLALAGSTDTQYF. DNA of the CDR3: TGCGCCAGCAGCTTGGCACTAGCGGGTTCCACAGATACGCAGTATTTT. The chain joins TRBV5-1 to TRBJ2-3, with TRBD2 matching 9 bases. With V trimmed by 0 bases and J by 2 bases, 4 bases remained unmatched. This CDR3 region has 16 residues. Germline V lookup: CDR1 SGHRS, CDR2 YFSETQ. The whole variable domain, remainder taken from reference TRBV5-1 and TRBJ2-3, is KAGVTQTPRYLIKTRGQQVTLSCSPISGHRSVSWYQQTPGQGLQFLFEYFSETQRNKGNFPGRFSGRQFSNSRSEMNVSTLELGDSALYLCASSLALAGSTDTQYFGPGTRLTVL.

This sequence joins TRBV27 and TRBJ1-1, with D possibly being TRBD1 (5 bases). V shed 8 bases and J shed 5 bases, with 9 bases lying between them. From germline, CDR1 is MNHEY and CDR2 SMNVEV (reference sequence). The CDR3 sequence is 11 residues long. The CDR3 sequence: CASRKGTEAFF. The CDR3 coding sequence is TGTGCCAGCCGTAAGGGGACTGAAGCTTTCTTT.

The J gene is TRBJ1-3, the V gene TRBV5-1, with 8 bases fitting TRBD1. V trimming: 4 bases; J trimming: 0 bases; junction bases outside the gene matches: 3. Germline CDR1 is SGHRS and CDR2 is YFSETQ. The CDR3 loop spans 15 amino acids. Here the CDR3 reads CASSAGQVSGNTIYF. In nucleotides, the CDR3 is TGCGCCAGCAGCGCGGGACAGGTCTCTGGAAACACCATATATTTT.

The chain uses TRBV7-6 and TRBJ1-3, with TRBD1 matching 11 bases. The germline V gene has CDR1 SGHVS and CDR2 FNYEAQ. The CDR3 is 16 amino acids. The V and J ends lost 1 base and 3 bases, in that order; junction bases with no gene match: 2. The CDR3 loop is CASSLEGQGVGNTIYF. The CDR3 DNA reads TGTGCCAGCAGCTTAGAGGGACAGGGGGTTGGAAACACCATATATTTT.

This chain joins TRBV6-2 or TRBV6-3 and TRBJ1-4; D unresolved. Germline CDR1 MNHEY, CDR2 SVGEGT. V lost 2 bases to trimming and J lost 8 bases, with 12 bases between them. The CDR3 loop spans 14 amino acids. DNA for the CDR3: TGTGCCAGCAGTTACGCTTCCCGACACGAAAAACTGTTTTTT. It translates to CASSYASRHEKLFF.

This chain uses TRBV7-2 with TRBJ1-2; TRBD1 might be the D (6 bases). CDR3 size: 14 residues. V lost 6 bases and J 1 base, leaving 12 bases between the germline ends. In germline, CDR1 is SGHTA, CDR2 FQGNSA. The CDR3 DNA is TGTGCCAGCAGTTCGGACAGTCTTAACTATGGCTACACCTTC. This translates into CASSSDSLNYGYTF.

The V gene is TRBV15, the J gene TRBJ2-1, with 13 bases lining up with TRBD2. The ends lost 0 bases at V and 0 bases at J; junction bases unmatched: 8. Germline assignment: CDR1 LNHNV and CDR2 YYDKDF (reference sequence). This CDR3 has 20 residues. As DNA, the CDR3 is TGTGCCACCAGCAGAGAAGGGCGGACTAGCGGGGGTCTCTCCTACAATGAGCAGTTCTTC. Protein sequence: CATSREGRTSGGLSYNEQFF.

This chain connects TRBV29-1 to TRBJ1-1, with D perhaps TRBD1 (5 bases). This CDR3 has 14 residues. V lost 1 base to trimming and J lost 2 bases, with 11 bases between them. Germline V lookup: CDR1 SQVTM, CDR2 ANQGSEA. CDR3 loop: CSVEAGGINTEAFF. The CDR3, as DNA: TGCAGCGTTGAAGCTGGGGGGATTAACACTGAAGCTTTCTTT.

This clone was observed a single time. The chain employs TRBV6-4 and TRBJ2-1; 10 nucleotides align to TRBD1. The CDR3 covers 16 residues. V lost 0 bases, J lost 5 bases, and 4 bases stayed unmatched. Germline V gene data show CDR1 as MRHNA and CDR2 as SNTAGT. For the CDR3, the DNA is TGTGCCAGCAGTGACTCCGGGACAGGGGACCACAATGAGCAGTTCTTC. The encoded protein is CASSDSGTGDHNEQFF.

CDR3: CASSPGTGIGIQYF. CDR3 in DNA: TGTGCCAGTAGCCCCGGGACAGGGATTGGCATTCAGTACTTC. The rearrangement joins TRBV19 to TRBJ2-4; 9 bases agree with TRBD1. With 6 bases clipped from V and 9 bases from J, the junction kept 9 bases outside the gene matches. The length of the CDR3 is 14 residues. In germline, CDR1 is LNHDA, CDR2 SQIVND (reference sequence).

The chain carries TRBV7-9 and TRBJ2-3, with 11 bases aligning to TRBD1. CDR3 length: 19 residues. The germline gives CDR1 SEHNR, CDR2 FQNEAQ (reference sequence). The junction had 10 bases not matched to a gene; V was cut back by 0 bases and J by 2 bases. CDR3 nucleotides: TGTGCCAGCAGCTTAGCTAGGTTTGTGGACAGGGGGCACACAGATACGCAGTATTTT. It is translated as CASSLARFVDRGHTDTQYF. Full variable domain (remainder filled in from reference TRBV7-9 and TRBJ2-3): DTGVSQNPRHKITKRGQNVTFRCDPISEHNRLYWYRQTLGQGPEFLTYFQNEAQLEKSRLLSDRFSAERPKGSFSTLEIQRTEQGDSAMYLCASSLARFVDRGHTDTQYFGPGTRLTVL.

CDR3 DNA sequence: TGTGCCAGCAGCCTTGGGACAGTTTATGAAAAACTGTTTTTT. Protein product: CASSLGTVYEKLFF. J is TRBJ1-4 and V is TRBV28, with 7 bases identical to TRBD1. There are 14 residues in the CDR3. Germline V CDR1 and CDR2: MDHEN, SYDVKM. The J segment lost 6 bases and the V segment lost 6 bases, leaving 7 bases of the junction unmatched.

The rearrangement links TRBV19 to TRBJ1-3, with a weak D call TRBD1 (5 bases). This CDR3 has 16 amino acids. CDR1 is LNHDA, CDR2 SQIVND, per germline (reference sequence). V was cut by 5 bases and J by 0 bases, with 14 bases left in between. The CDR3 coding sequence is TGTGCCAGTAGTGTGATACGGGACTACTCTGGAAACACCATATATTTT. Translated: CASSVIRDYSGNTIYF. Complete variable domain (other parts from reference TRBV19 and TRBJ1-3): DGGITQSPKYLFRKEGQNVTLSCEQNLNHDAMYWYRQDPGQGLRLIYYSQIVNDFQKGDIAEGYSVSREKKESFPLTVTSAQKNPTAFYLCASSVIRDYSGNTIYFGEGSWLTVV.

The chain joins TRBV30 to TRBJ1-1; tentatively, D is TRBD1 (6 bases). Trimming cost V 4 bases and J 0 bases, with 18 bases left between them. The CDR3 runs to 16 residues. Germline loops: CDR1 GTSNPN, CDR2 SVGIG (reference sequence). CDR3 nucleotides: TGTGCCTGGATGGCCGCCCGGACAGACTTGAACACTGAAGCTTTCTTT. It yields the protein CAWMAARTDLNTEAFF.